This TCR beta chain appears in the sequencing data of a study of T cells in Graves' hyperthyroidism and ophthalmopathy. The study, taken as a whole, reports: Most thyroid-expanded clonotypes above 0.001 were also found in blood.

Amplification of TCR beta CDR3 regions used RNA as the template. HTBI primers drove first-round RT-PCR of the TCR CDR3. Via MiXCR, TCRdb re-called the multiplex PCR reads, giving one row per CDR3 protein. The table has a few hundred thousand distinct CDR3 sequences, about 43% seen once; the top ten hold approximately 8.2%. Trimming pared 6 bases from V and 5 bases from J, leaving 19 bases between. The V gene's germline CDR1 is SNHLY and CDR2 FYNNEI. The CDR3 is made up of 16 amino acids. A word on this clonotype: Its target is unknown.

The origin of this receptor is a woman younger than 35 with Graves' hyperthyroidism. Sequenced sample: peripheral blood or thyroid tissue (not recorded which). The chain is built from TRBV2 and TRBJ2-2, with D perhaps assigned TRBD1 or TRBD2 (5 bases each). The CDR3 DNA reads TGTGCCAGCAGCATTACCTCGGGGCCGTGGACCGGGGAGCTGTTTTTT. Translating gives CASSITSGPWTGELFF. The full variable domain, in which reference TRBV2 and TRBJ2-2 provide the parts outside the CDR3, is EPEVTQTPSHQVTQMGQEVILRCVPISNHLYFYWYRQILGQKVEFLVSFYNNEISEKSEIFDDQFSVERPDGSNFTLKIRSTKLEDSAMYFCASSITSGPWTGELFFGEGSRLTVL.